This is a list of T cell receptor beta chains from one sample in a study of cytomegalovirus exposure and HLA in healthy donors. The protocol was immunoSEQ multiplex PCR, while the TCRdb copy is restricted to in-frame clones and leaves out a portion. The sample consists of approximately 220,000 clones, 75% to 95% of them appearing once. Sequenced material: PBMCs. These receptors originate from a woman between 18 and 29 years old in good health and CMV-seronegative. The CDR3 runs from the conserved cysteine through the conserved F or W. D genes are given only for firm matches. Size values are once, few and many counts, or a class for expanded clones, and some rows have none.

>TRBV11-3|TRBJ2-1|.|.
CASSLVGGLSSYNEQFF
TGTGCCAGCAGCTTAGTGGGCGGGCTAAGCTCCTACAATGAGCAGTTCTTC
>TRBV19|TRBJ2-6|.|.
CASRPQGAGANVLTF
TGTGCCAGTAGACCCCAAGGGGCTGGGGCCAACGTCCTGACTTTC
>TRBV30|TRBJ2-3|.|.
CAWSERQADTQYF
TGTGCCTGGAGCGAGAGACAGGCAGATACGCAGTATTTT
>TRBV7-9|TRBJ2-7|TRBD1|.
CASSFTGGYEQYF
TGTGCCAGCAGCTTTACAGGGGGCTACGAGCAGTACTTC
>TRBV19|TRBJ2-7|.|.
CASSIGDSEQYF
TGTGCCAGTAGTATCGGGGATAGCGAGCAGTACTTC
>TRBV6-1|TRBJ1-1|TRBD1|.
CASITDRANTEAFF
TGTGCCAGCATCACGGACAGGGCAAACACTGAAGCTTTCTTT
>TRBV5-4|TRBJ2-7|TRBD2|.
CASSGTAGEQYF
TGTGCCAGCAGCGGTACAGCGGGGGAGCAGTACTTC
>TRBV27|TRBJ1-2|TRBD1|.
CASRERTGGNIYGYTF
TGTGCCAGCAGGGAGCGGACAGGGGGTAACATATATGGCTACACCTTC
>TRBV11-2|TRBJ2-2|TRBD2|.
CASSFGTSGTGELFF
TGTGCCAGCAGCTTCGGGACTAGCGGTACCGGGGAGCTGTTTTTT
>TRBV5-5|TRBJ2-1|TRBD2|.
CASSLVSGRKNEQFF
TGTGCCAGCAGCTTGGTTAGCGGGAGGAAGAATGAGCAGTTCTTC
>TRBV30|TRBJ1-2|TRBD1|.
CAWSNEGADYGYTF
TGTGCCTGGAGTAACGAGGGGGCGGACTATGGCTACACCTTC
>TRBV5-4|TRBJ2-7|.|.
CASSLVPGEQYF
TGTGCCAGCAGCTTGGTCCCGGGGGAGCAGTACTTC
>TRBV2|TRBJ1-4|.|few
CASIERGYPNEKLFF
TGTGCCAGCATCGAGCGGGGGTATCCTAATGAAAAACTGTTTTTT
>TRBV6-1|TRBJ1-1|.|.
CASSEFSRSILNTEAFF
TGTGCCAGCAGTGAATTTTCCAGGTCTATCCTGAACACTGAAGCTTTCTTT
>TRBV15|TRBJ2-1|.|.
CATSRLSGSYNEQFF
TGTGCCACCAGCAGACTAAGCGGCTCCTACAATGAGCAGTTCTTC
>TRBV19|TRBJ1-2|TRBD1|.
CASSHPKGQGGYGYTF
TGTGCCAGTAGTCATCCTAAGGGACAGGGTGGCTATGGCTACACCTTC
>TRBV7-9|TRBJ1-1|.|once
CASSLIPRDTEAFF
TGTGCCAGCAGCTTAATTCCCAGGGACACTGAAGCTTTCTTT
>TRBV4-1|TRBJ2-5|TRBD2|once
CASSQGRGTSGGETQYF
TGCGCCAGCAGCCAAGGAAGGGGGACTAGCGGGGGAGAGACCCAGTACTTC
>TRBV11-3|TRBJ2-2|TRBD2|.
CASSLRLAGGSAGELFF
TGTGCCAGCAGCTTAAGGCTAGCGGGAGGTTCAGCCGGGGAGCTGTTTTTT
>TRBV7-9|TRBJ2-3|.|.
CASSPAGVPDTQYF
TGTGCCAGCAGCCCAGCAGGGGTTCCAGATACGCAGTATTTT
>TRBV10-3|TRBJ1-2|.|.
CAITPDNYGYTF
TGTGCCATCACACCAGATAACTATGGCTACACCTTC
>TRBV30|TRBJ2-3|TRBD2|.
CAWSEGSGMVDTQYF
TGTGCCTGGAGTGAAGGTAGCGGGATGGTGGATACGCAGTATTTT
>TRBV11-2|TRBJ2-5|TRBD2|few
CASSWGGKYQETQYF
TGTGCCAGCAGCTGGGGGGGGAAGTACCAAGAGACCCAGTACTTC
>TRBV10-2|TRBJ2-7|TRBD1|.
CASEAGGRYEQYF
TGCGCCAGCGAAGCAGGGGGCAGGTACGAGCAGTACTTC
>TRBV4-1|TRBJ1-1|.|.
CASSRSTEAFF
TGCGCCAGCAGCCGGAGCACTGAAGCTTTCTTT
>TRBV28|TRBJ1-2|TRBD1|.
CASSFRDRPHYGYTF
TGTGCCAGCAGTTTCCGGGACAGGCCTCACTATGGCTACACCTTC
>TRBV2|TRBJ2-1|.|.
CASSLSAELYNEQFF
TGTGCCAGCAGTCTTTCTGCGGAGCTATACAATGAGCAGTTCTTC
>TRBV7-6|TRBJ2-1|TRBD2|few
CASSRRTSREQFF
TGTGCCAGCAGCCGCAGGACTAGTCGGGAGCAGTTCTTC
>TRBV11-2|TRBJ1-2|TRBD1|.
CASSEGQSNYGYTF
TGTGCCAGCAGCGAGGGACAGTCTAACTATGGCTACACCTTC
>TRBV18|TRBJ2-7|TRBD1|.
CASSRPLGQGEGEQYF
TGTGCCAGCTCACGACCCCTGGGACAGGGGGAGGGTGAGCAGTACTTC
>TRBV7-2|TRBJ2-3|TRBD2|.
CASSLGVLAGEKSTDTQYF
TGTGCCAGCAGCTTAGGGGTGCTAGCGGGAGAGAAAAGCACAGATACGCAGTATTTT
>TRBV19|TRBJ1-5|.|.
CASSYRDSNQPQHF
TGTGCCAGTAGCTACAGGGATAGCAATCAGCCCCAGCATTTT
>TRBV27|TRBJ1-2|.|.
CASSRRGGLDGYTF
TGTGCCAGCAGCCGGAGGGGGGGGCTGGATGGCTACACCTTC
>TRBV15|TRBJ1-5|.|.
CATSIRGTYSNQPQHF
TGTGCCACCAGCATAAGGGGGACATATAGCAATCAGCCCCAGCATTTT
>TRBV2|TRBJ2-1|TRBD2|.
CASSREGIDNEQFF
TGTGCCAGCAGTAGGGAGGGTATTGACAATGAGCAGTTCTTC
>TRBV2|TRBJ2-7|TRBD1|.
CASSEALTGIYEQYF
TGTGCCAGCAGTGAAGCGCTGACAGGGATCTACGAGCAGTACTTC
>TRBV7-3|TRBJ1-1|.|.
CASSLMAGNTEAFF
TGTGCCAGCAGCTTAATGGCGGGTAACACTGAAGCTTTCTTT
>TRBV7-9|TRBJ1-2|TRBD1|.
CASSLAGDRAYGYTF
TGTGCCAGCAGCTTAGCGGGGGACAGGGCCTATGGCTACACCTTC
>TRBV28|TRBJ2-1|.|.
CASSLPEIGRQFF
TGTGCCAGCAGTTTACCCGAGATCGGGAGGCAGTTCTTC
>TRBV5-4|TRBJ2-7|TRBD1|.
CASSKGQARRGYEQYF
TGTGCCAGCAGCAAGGGACAGGCCAGGAGAGGCTACGAGCAGTACTTC
>TRBV15|TRBJ1-2|.|.
CATSGDMNYGYTF
TGTGCCACCAGCGGAGACATGAACTATGGCTACACCTTC
>TRBV7-9|TRBJ1-2|.|.
CASRLGAGDAYGYTF
TGTGCCAGCAGACTAGGGGCGGGGGATGCCTATGGCTACACCTTC
>TRBV12-5|TRBJ2-3|.|.
CASGLRVSTDTQYF
TGTGCTAGTGGTCTGAGGGTGAGCACAGATACGCAGTATTTT
>TRBV5-1|TRBJ2-5|.|.
CASSSDSSWETQYF
TGCGCCAGCAGCTCGGACAGTTCTTGGGAGACCCAGTACTTC
>TRBV29-1|TRBJ2-2|.|once
CSVGPTAGELFF
TGCAGCGTGGGGCCTACGGCCGGGGAGCTGTTTTTT
>TRBV29-1|TRBJ1-1|TRBD1|.
CSVVGTGDYIDTEAFF
TGCAGCGTTGTGGGGACAGGGGACTATATTGACACTGAAGCTTTCTTT
>TRBV21-1|TRBJ2-2|.|.
CASSKERTSGSDTGELFF
TGTGCCAGCAGCAAAGAAAGGACTAGCGGGAGCGACACCGGGGAGCTGTTTTTT
>TRBV4-1|TRBJ2-1|.|.
CASSQVSSRDEQFF
TGCGCCAGCAGCCAAGTGTCGAGCCGCGATGAGCAGTTCTTC
>TRBV29-1|TRBJ2-7|TRBD2|.
CSGATSGELEQYF
TGCAGCGGTGCCACTAGCGGGGAGCTGGAGCAGTACTTC
>TRBV9|TRBJ2-6|.|.
CASSVSDTGANVLTF
TGTGCCAGCAGCGTATCAGATACTGGGGCCAACGTCCTGACTTTC
>TRBV15|TRBJ1-1|.|.
CATSTEPQGYTEAFF
TGTGCCACCAGCACAGAACCACAGGGATACACTGAAGCTTTCTTT
>TRBV5-5|TRBJ1-2|.|once
CASSLVGGAYGYTF
TGTGCCAGCAGCTTGGTTGGAGGAGCCTATGGCTACACCTTC
>TRBV4-1|TRBJ1-1|TRBD1|.
CASSQTTGLNTEAFF
TGCGCCAGCAGCCAGACGACAGGGCTAAACACTGAAGCTTTCTTT
>TRBV2|TRBJ2-3|.|once
CASIDGVTPTDTQYF
TGTGCCAGCATCGACGGGGTGACCCCCACAGATACGCAGTATTTT
>TRBV29-1|TRBJ2-7|.|.
CSVSQQYEQYF
TGCAGCGTTTCACAGCAATACGAGCAGTACTTC
>TRBV28|TRBJ2-7|.|.
CASSHRDTLPTSYEQYF
TGTGCCAGCAGCCACCGGGACACTTTACCCACCTCCTACGAGCAGTACTTC
>TRBV19|TRBJ2-7|TRBD2|.
CASSFLYTSGSYEQYF
TGTGCCAGTAGTTTTCTCTATACTAGCGGGAGCTACGAGCAGTACTTC
>TRBV27|TRBJ2-5|TRBD2|once
CASRPILAGGIEAQYF
TGTGCCAGCAGACCTATCCTAGCGGGAGGGATTGAGGCCCAGTACTTC
>TRBV7-2|TRBJ2-7|TRBD1|.
CASSSSGTVTYEQYF
TGTGCCAGCAGTTCCTCCGGGACAGTAACCTACGAGCAGTACTTC
>TRBV30|TRBJ1-6|.|.
CAWSVGGASYNSPLHF
TGTGCCTGGAGTGTAGGGGGTGCCTCCTATAATTCACCCCTCCACTTT